The 5 T cell receptor beta chains in this list originate from one sample, sequenced in a study of neurological immune-mediated disorders. Regarding time point: technical triplicate 1. TCRdb re-called the 5' RACE reads with MiXCR, one entry per CDR3 protein. Of 40,000 or so distinct CDR3 sequences in the sample, 11% are singletons; the top ten hold 3% to 5%. Material: PBMCs. The receptors come from a man in his 60s with HTLV-1-associated myelopathy (HAM/TSP).

There are many counts of this clonotype. The chain joins TRBV5-1 to TRBJ2-3; perhaps TRBD2 as D (6 bases). V lost 4 bases and J 0 bases, leaving 12 bases between the germline ends. The germline CDR1 and CDR2 sequences are SGHRS and YFSETQ. This CDR3 is built from 15 residues. The CDR3 sequence: CASSRDSSSTDTQYF. DNA for the CDR3: TGCGCCAGCAGCCGGGACTCCTCTAGCACAGATACGCAGTATTTT.

This clonotype occurred a few times. This chain uses TRBV7-9 with TRBJ2-3, with TRBD2 matching 7 bases. Germline V gene sequence: CDR1 SEHNR, CDR2 FQNEAQ (reference sequence). Trimming removed 3 bases from V and 0 bases from J; junction bases left unmatched: 6. The CDR3 is made up of 16 amino acids. The chain's CDR3 is CASSLQTSRSTDTQYF. CDR3 in DNA: TGTGCCAGCAGCTTGCAGACTAGCCGGAGCACAGATACGCAGTATTTT.

About this clonotype: The junction departs from germline at one end; a sequencing error may be responsible. The CDR3 spells CAISPGLAVYQETQNF. The CDR3 DNA follows: TGTGCCATCAGTCCGGGACTAGCGGTTTACCAAGAGACCCAGAACTTT. The chain is built from TRBV10-3 and TRBJ2-5; 11 bases map to TRBD2. This CDR3 comprises 16 residues. Per the germline V gene, CDR1 is ENHRY and CDR2 is SYGVKD.

This clonotype has ten or more counts. CDR3 protein: CSALGVDYGYTF. CDR3 nucleotides: TGCAGCGCACTTGGGGTCGACTATGGCTACACCTTC. The J gene is TRBJ1-2, the V gene TRBV29-1; D is unclear. The V and J ends lost 7 bases and 3 bases respectively, with 12 bases between them. CDR3 length equals 12 residues. Germline V lookup: CDR1 SQVTM, CDR2 ANQGSEA.

This clonotype was recorded at least ten times. This sequence joins TRBV5-1 and TRBJ2-2; TRBD2 matches at 9 bases. The CDR3 is 16 amino acids. J lost 0 bases, V lost 0 bases, and 0 bases had no gene match. Per germline, CDR1 SGHRS and CDR2 YFSETQ. The CDR3 nucleotides are TGCGCCAGCAGCTTGGTAGCGGGGGCGAACACCGGGGAGCTGTTTTTT. Its translation: CASSLVAGANTGELFF.